Shown below are 23 T cell receptor beta chains from a single sample sequenced in a study of T cell repertoires in cytomegalovirus infection. TCRdb passed the reads through MiXCR, listing each CDR3 protein once. Of over 300,000 distinct CDR3 sequences listed, roughly a sixth are singletons. The sample comprised PBMCs. These receptors were taken from a human donor in good health (CMV status not recorded). Some clones in this sample may be carry-over from other donors' samples.

This clonotype has just a few counts. J is TRBJ1-1 and V is TRBV5-6; 7 bases fit TRBD1. Germline CDR1 is SGHDT and CDR2 is YYEEEE. J was trimmed by 0 bases and V by 2 bases; bases with no gene match: 10. The CDR3 is 17 residues long. CDR3 protein: CASSFEKGTAMNTEAFF. CDR3 bases: TGTGCCAGCAGCTTCGAAAAAGGGACAGCCATGAACACTGAAGCTTTCTTT.

This clonotype was found many times. The chain is built from TRBV7-3 and TRBJ2-1, with 8 positions matching TRBD1. Germline values: CDR1 SGHTA, CDR2 FQGTGA. V gave up 6 bases and J gave up 8 bases; unmatched junction bases: 12. This CDR3 has 15 residues. CDR3 sequence (DNA): TGTGCCAGCAGTTTAGGGACAGGACCCTGGGATGAGCAGTTCTTC. It encodes CASSLGTGPWDEQFF.

This clonotype was found a few times. The CDR3 sequence is CASSGKQGGNTGELFF. CDR3 nucleotides: TGCGCCAGCAGCGGGAAACAGGGGGGAAACACCGGGGAGCTGTTTTTT. V gene TRBV5-1 combines with J gene TRBJ2-2, with TRBD1 matching 8 bases. V shed 4 bases and J 2 bases; nucleotides not matched to a gene: 7. This CDR3 contains 16 residues. The germline CDR1 and CDR2 sequences are SGHRS and YFSETQ.

This clonotype was detected a few times. V and J are TRBV5-1 and TRBJ2-3, with TRBD1 identical over 11 bases. CDR1 SGHRS and CDR2 YFSETQ come from the germline V gene. J was trimmed by 4 bases and V by 0 bases; bases with no gene match: 4. The CDR3 loop spans 16 amino acids. The CDR3 nucleotides read TGCGCCAGCAGCTTGGAAGGACAGGGGGCATCAGATACGCAGTATTTT. Protein product: CASSLEGQGASDTQYF.

This clonotype was seen a handful of times. The chain carries TRBV3-1 and TRBJ2-7, with unresolved D. The CDR3 length is 13 residues. Germline V gene data show CDR1 as LGHDT and CDR2 as YNNKEL (reference sequence). The ends were cut back, 0 bases at V and 9 bases at J, with 12 bases in the middle. The CDR3 protein is CASSQEYEAWQYF. The CDR3 DNA follows: TGTGCCAGCAGCCAAGAATACGAGGCCTGGCAGTACTTC.

This chain connects TRBV28 to TRBJ2-7, with TRBD1 matching 7 bases. CDR1 MDHEN and CDR2 SYDVKM come from the germline V gene. The CDR3 totals 14 residues. V lost 6 bases and J lost 0; bases outside the gene matches: 5. The CDR3 protein is CASRTGPSSYEQYF. In DNA form, the CDR3 reads TGTGCCAGCAGGACAGGGCCCAGCTCCTACGAGCAGTACTTC.

This clonotype was detected many times. The CDR3 DNA is TGTGCCAGCAGTTTAGCGGGGAGGTCTGTGTCGCAGTATTTT. Its protein is CASSLAGRSVSQYF. The gene calls are TRBV28 and TRBJ2-3, with D perhaps matching TRBD2 (6 bases). The CDR3 covers 14 residues. Between the trimmed V and J ends, which lost 2 bases and 10 bases, there was a span of 16 bases. Germline CDR1 reads MDHEN; CDR2 reads SYDVKM.

This clonotype was observed a handful of times. V is TRBV24-1 and J is TRBJ2-3, with D uncertain. CDR1 and CDR2 (germline): KGHDR, SFDVKD. This CDR3 has 15 amino acids. The ends were cut back, 1 base at V and 0 bases at J, with 7 bases in the middle. CDR3 residues: CATSDFTASTDTQYF. The CDR3 coding sequence is TGTGCCACCAGTGATTTTACGGCTAGCACAGATACGCAGTATTTT.

The chain links TRBV20-1 to TRBJ1-6; 8 nucleotides agree with TRBD1. In germline, CDR1 is DFQATT, CDR2 SNEGSKA (reference sequence). The length of the CDR3 is 14 residues. J lost 6 bases, V lost 2 bases, and 3 bases had no gene match. The CDR3, as DNA: TGCAGTGCTAGATTCAGGGGGCCTAATTCACCCCTCCACTTT. Translation gives CSARFRGPNSPLHF.

This clonotype came up a few times. The V call is TRBV20-1, the J call TRBJ1-3, with D tentatively TRBD1 (5 bases). The V end was cut by 4 bases, the J end by 0 bases, with 13 bases between. The CDR3 covers 15 residues. Germline V gives CDR1 DFQATT, CDR2 SNEGSKA (reference sequence). Here the CDR3 reads CSAMEGRSSGNTIYF. The CDR3 DNA reads as TGCAGTGCTATGGAGGGGAGAAGCTCTGGAAACACCATATATTTT.

This clonotype came up many times. The genes are TRBV7-8 and TRBJ2-3, with D perhaps matching TRBD2 (5 bases). The germline CDR1 and CDR2 sequences are SGHVS and FQNEAQ. This CDR3 comprises 16 residues. V lost 5 bases and J lost 5, with 20 bases in between. In DNA, the CDR3 is TGTGCCAGCAGCCCCCCGGACTCGCCGTTGGGAGATACGCAGTATTTT. Translated: CASSPPDSPLGDTQYF.

The chain has TRBV7-9 and TRBJ1-2; TRBD1 matches at 10 bases. Germline assignment: CDR1 SEHNR and CDR2 FQNEAQ (reference sequence). This CDR3 region has 15 residues. The J segment lost 3 bases and the V segment lost 5 bases, leaving 6 bases of the junction unmatched. The CDR3, as DNA: TGTGCCAGCAGCGCCCGACAGGGGGCGGACTATGGCTACACCTTC. Residues: CASSARQGADYGYTF.

The rearrangement links TRBV19 to TRBJ2-4; D unresolved. Germline CDR1 is LNHDA and CDR2 is SQIVND (reference sequence). The CDR3 totals 16 residues. The V end was cut by 0 bases, the J end by 0 bases, with 9 bases between. The CDR3 DNA is TGTGCCAGTAGTATAGACAGGACGCTAGCCAAAAACATTCAGTACTTC. It specifies CASSIDRTLAKNIQYF.

This clonotype was seen only a few times. This sequence joins TRBV12-3 or TRBV12-4 and TRBJ2-2, with D perhaps TRBD1 (5 bases). V gave up 4 bases and J gave up 8 bases, with 11 bases separating them. CDR3 length: 13 amino acids. The CDR3 reads CASSWAGYGELFF. The CDR3 DNA reads TGTGCCAGCAGTTGGGCAGGGTATGGGGAGCTGTTTTTT.

This chain links TRBV28 with TRBJ2-1, with 7 bases that match TRBD2. Matching the DNA end better, TRBJ2-7 makes the J call doubtful. Germline lookup yields CDR1 MDHEN and CDR2 SYDVKM. The CDR3 is made up of 11 amino acids. CDR3 amino acids: CASATGGEQYF. DNA for the CDR3: TGTGCCAGCGCCACGGGGGGTGAGCAGTACTTC.

The CDR3 DNA is TGTGCCAGCAGTTTAGGGGTGCAGGCACTCTCCTACGAGCAGTACTTC. Protein: CASSLGVQALSYEQYF. This chain links TRBV28 with TRBJ2-7; D is uncertain. The CDR3 has 16 residues. Trimming left V 2 bases short and J 0 bases short, with 14 bases between. Looked up from germline, CDR1 is MDHEN and CDR2 is SYDVKM.

V and J are TRBV2 and TRBJ2-7, with unresolved D. Germline loops: CDR1 SNHLY, CDR2 FYNNEI. The CDR3 is 13 amino acids. Trimming cost V 2 bases and J 1 base, with 6 bases left between them. The CDR3 bases are TGTGCCAGCAGTGAAAGCTTTTCCTACGAGCAGTACTTC. This codes for CASSESFSYEQYF.

In the case of this clonotype: A much larger clone differs from this one at a single base, so this may be a read error. The chain couples TRBV12-3 or TRBV12-4 to TRBJ2-7; 7 nucleotides align to TRBD1. There are 16 residues in the CDR3. The V gene end was trimmed by 1 base and the J gene end by 4 bases; junction bases not matched to a gene: 10. The CDR3 reads CASSLGDKGALYEQYF. The CDR3 DNA sequence: TGTGCCAGCAGTTTAGGGGATAAGGGGGCGCTGTACGAGCAGTACTTC.

This clonotype was counted ten times or more. The chain joins TRBV7-9 to TRBJ1-2, with a tentative D call TRBD1 (6 bases). This CDR3 spans 15 amino acids. V was cut by 1 base and J by 3 bases, with 12 bases left in between. Germline values: CDR1 SEHNR, CDR2 FQNEAQ (reference sequence). CDR3 sequence (DNA): TGTGCCAGCAGCTTAGTGCGGGGGGGCGACTATGGCTACACCTTC. Translation: CASSLVRGGDYGYTF.

The rearrangement links TRBV20-1 to TRBJ1-5; D is uncertain. CDR1 is DFQATT and CDR2 is SNEGSKA in the germline V gene (reference sequence). V was clipped by 2 bases and J by 3 bases, with 14 bases between them. The CDR3 consists of 15 residues. CDR3 nucleotides: TGCAGTGCTAGACCCCAGCCGGACTTCAATCAGCCCCAGCATTTT. This codes for CSARPQPDFNQPQHF.

This clonotype was seen a handful of times. V gene TRBV28 combines with J gene TRBJ1-2; D possibly corresponds to TRBD1 (6 bases). The CDR3 contains 14 residues. Germline loops: CDR1 MDHEN, CDR2 SYDVKM. Trimming left V 8 bases short and J 4 bases short, with 17 bases between. CDR3 in amino acids: CASLGGGSSYGYTF. CDR3 nucleotides: TGTGCCAGCTTGGGGGGGGGCAGTAGCTATGGCTACACCTTC.

This clonotype was observed once. The chain has TRBV20-1 and TRBJ2-1; a possible D gene is TRBD1 (6 bases). V was clipped by 6 bases and J by 3 bases, with 18 bases between them. Germline CDR1 and CDR2: DFQATT and SNEGSKA (reference sequence). The CDR3 has 15 residues. DNA for the CDR3: TGCAGTGCGCAAACGAGCGCAGGGGACTACAATGAGCAGTTCTTC. This translates into CSAQTSAGDYNEQFF.

This clonotype was recorded at least ten times. The chain has TRBV4-1 and TRBJ1-5; D is ambiguous. Germline CDR1 reads MGHRA; CDR2 reads YSYEKL. The CDR3 is 13 amino acids. Trimming took off 1 base at V and 7 bases at J, with 8 bases between the two ends. This CDR3 reads CASSQAVTQPQHF. The CDR3, as DNA: TGCGCCAGCAGCCAAGCGGTGACCCAGCCCCAGCATTTT.